This entry concerns a single T cell receptor (beta chain). Its antigen is still unknown. Per-base qualities were not stored, and no clone one base away is much larger. The immunoSEQ hsTCRB v3.0 assay was used at survey level resolution to sequence the TRB variable region. A depth of roughly 35,000-50,000 T-cell genomes per sample was targeted for TRB sequencing. TRB libraries were pooled and sequenced on an Illumina MiSeq using a v3 150-cycle kit. Under the source paper's analysis protocol: Repertoire analysis ran in R within a reproducible Nextflow workflow covering QC, data transformation and analysis. Custom analyses were implemented in LymphoSeq2, an R package for AIRR-Seq data exploration. A handful of samples that produced fewer than 5000 total TRB sequences were removed, so approximately 170 HIV repertoires were analyzed. Among the 170 to 200 retained HIV repertoires, 55 to 65 were collected before ART initiation and approximately 130 after ART initiation. Repertoires were downsampled to 5000 TRB nucleotide sequences, and summary statistics were averaged over 100 downsampling iterations. Only TRB sequences with CDR3 regions of at least seven amino acids were retained for analysis. Diversity was assessed using a clonality score derived from Shannon entropy and using the Gini coefficient. Repertoire networks linked the top 5000 CDR3 amino acid sequences whenever two sequences differed by an edit distance of one. For TRB CDR3 amino acid sequences, GLIPH2 was used to predict antigen specificity groups and MHC restriction. CDR3 amino acid sequences were matched against VDJdb and McPAS-TCR to flag known CMV, EBV, HIV or tissue antigen associations. Pre-ART, post-ART and control groups were compared with Wilcoxon signed-rank tests and Holm-Bonferroni correction. This immuneACCESS table, as held by TCRdb, lists in-frame sequences with V and J called but not all clones. Of the missing ones, under half trace to an unresolved V gene in checked studies; the others have no known cause. Clonal size and the V and J genes are those of that table, whereas D and trimming came from the DNA. The sample yields 29,000 or so clones; 95% were counted once. Roughly 7.3% of the sample lies in the top ten.

The source of the sample is a study of long-term antiretroviral therapy in people with HIV (dated by TCRdb to between 2022 and 2023). Some background on the complete study: The earliest samples were collected approximately a decade before the 2015 WHO recommendation for immediate ART, a period when ART was typically delayed until CD4 counts fell. A retrospective serial study tested whether ART initiation and durable HIV suppression were associated with changes in peripheral blood TRB repertoire composition and diversity. A total of 192 cryopreserved PBMC samples were contributed to the cohort by 30 adults with confirmed HIV infection, with samples collected serially over a mean of approximately six years (range 1-12). Among the 30 to 35 participants with HIV, eleven were female. No cross-contamination during QIAcube processing turned up in test extractions that ran a monoclonal T-cell line alongside 25 to 35 polyclonal samples. Here is what the overall study found, with its caveats: Inferences about post-ART repertoire changes were limited because no data were available on ART adherence, viral resistance or therapy changes. Expanded TRB clones identified before ART initiation dominated the repertoire across all time points, though the dominance fluctuated and decreased in many PLHIV after ART. HIV repertoires had narrower CDR3 length ranges than controls, and the network structure suggested an antigen-experienced repertoire that shifted only slightly toward naive after ART. Because cell numbers in pre-ART samples were limited, unsorted PBMC were profiled instead of sorted CD4+ and CD8+ T cells. Starting ART was linked to a significant rise in TRB diversity, yet even after long-term ART the diversity remained significantly lower than in transplant donor controls. Since PBMC availability was limited, sequencing covered only the TCR beta chain, with no alpha chain pairing. The samples span the years 2004 to 2017, and the ART regimens used may be less effective than current regimens.

Inclusion was restricted to participants for whom at least one PBMC sample before ART initiation and at least two post-ART samples were available. All participants with HIV were treated in the United States of America. Before DNA extraction, cryopreserved samples of about 0.9-11 million PBMC were thawed and washed. At the time of the earliest PBMC sample, participants with HIV were aged between roughly 20 and 54 years. Per participant, PBMC samples came from 1-4 timepoints prior to ART initiation and 2-8 timepoints following ART initiation, for a median of 7 samples. Serial HIV viral load, CD4+ T-cell count, ART history and demographic data were obtained for every participant. Genomic DNA was extracted from unsorted PBMC with a Qiagen kit on a QIAcube, processed in batches of 12 samples. Spanning cysteine to phenylalanine, the CDR3 consists of 13 amino acids. The only DNA kept is the CDR3, 39 bases in frame from the first base. Trimming takes 3 bases from V and 5 bases from J, and the germline ends sit 10 bases apart. CDR1 KGHSH and CDR2 LQKENI are derived from the germline V gene.

The sequenced sample was unsorted PBMCs, obtained 5.3 years after starting antiretroviral therapy. The rearrangement combines TRBV18 with TRBJ2-5, with no reliable assignment of the D segment. The sequence derives from a man aged 25-45 years with HIV. The CDR3 reads as follows: CASSPGERETQYF. The DNA sequence is given as TGTGCCAGCTCACCTGGGGAAAGGGAGACCCAGTACTTC.